The present TCR beta chain was sequenced within a study of cytomegalovirus exposure and HLA in healthy donors. With 60 Vbeta and 13 Jbeta primers, the PCR was carried out. TCRdb's copy holds only in-frame clones and misses some; the assay was immunoSEQ multiplex PCR. There are about 160,000 clones in the sample; around four fifths occur only once, and roughly 1.2% lies in the top ten. With 5 bases removed from V and 1 base from J, the gap between germline ends came to 14 bases. Germline V gene lookup returns CDR1 SGHTA and CDR2 FQGNSA. This CDR3 is 15 amino acids long. Sample: PBMCs. The TCR was taken from a woman aged 45-65 years in good health and CMV-seronegative. This chain links TRBV7-2 with TRBJ2-5; perhaps TRBD2 as D (6 bases). Here the CDR3 DNA reads TGTGCCAGCAGCGTCCGGGGACTGTTCCAAGAGACCCAGTACTTC. Encoded protein: CASSVRGLFQETQYF.